This entry lists 30 T cell receptor beta chains sequenced from one sample in a study of Graves' ophthalmopathy and Graves' hyperthyroidism. Amplification of TCR beta CDR3 regions used RNA transcripts. HTBI primers served in a first-round RT-PCR, which a second-round multiplex PCR followed. TCRdb independently ran MiXCR on the multiplex PCR reads; one entry per CDR3 protein. The table lists 650,000 to 800,000 distinct CDR3 sequences, more than 40% of them singletons. What was sequenced was peripheral blood. These receptors were taken from an adult man with Graves' ophthalmopathy.

This clonotype was seen at least ten times. In DNA, the CDR3 is TGTGCCAGCAACTTCAGGGAGGAAGCTTTCTTT. This codes for CASNFREEAFF. The V and J genes are TRBV7-9 and TRBJ1-1; possible D gene TRBD1, 5 bases. The V end was cut by 7 bases, the J end by 8 bases, with 11 bases between. Per germline, CDR1 SEHNR and CDR2 FQNEAQ (reference sequence). The CDR3 spans 11 residues.

In regard to this clonotype: One end of the junction varies from germline; a read error may be responsible. V gene TRBV12-3 or TRBV12-4 combines with J gene TRBJ2-7; D possibly corresponds to TRBD2 (5 bases). CDR3 length: 15 amino acids. CDR3 nucleotides: TGTGCCATCAGTTACTCGTCCGGGAACTCCTACGAGCAGTACTTC. It translates to CAISYSSGNSYEQYF.

This chain joins TRBV10-3 and TRBJ2-7; 7 bases are a match to TRBD2. Looked up from germline, CDR1 is ENHRY and CDR2 is SYGVKD. After removal of 4 bases from V and 4 bases from J, the junction contained 4 bases not matched to a gene. This CDR3 has 13 residues. CDR3 region: CAISAPSGYEQYF. The CDR3 DNA sequence: TGTGCCATCAGTGCTCCTAGCGGATACGAGCAGTACTTC.

This clonotype was seen many times. The chain joins TRBV20-1 to TRBJ1-5; 7 bases agree with TRBD1. Germline CDR1 reads DFQATT; CDR2 reads SNEGSKA (reference sequence). V gave up 4 bases and J gave up 6 bases; unmatched junction bases: 6. There are 13 residues in the CDR3. DNA of the CDR3: TGCAGTGCTATGGACAGGTCGCGTCAGCCCCAGCATTTT. It specifies CSAMDRSRQPQHF.

This clonotype was observed many times. J is TRBJ1-4 and V is TRBV19; possible D gene TRBD1, 6 bases. The CDR3 totals 14 residues. Per the germline V gene, CDR1 is LNHDA and CDR2 is SQIVND (reference sequence). V lost 7 bases to trimming and J lost 1 base, with 10 bases between them. CDR3 sequence reads: CASNLRGTNEKLFF. CDR3 in DNA: TGTGCCAGTAACCTCAGGGGAACTAATGAAAAACTGTTTTTT. Looking up the rest from reference TRBV19 and TRBJ1-4 gives the full variable domain: DGGITQSPKYLFRKEGQNVTLSCEQNLNHDAMYWYRQDPGQGLRLIYYSQIVNDFQKGDIAEGYSVSREKKESFPLTVTSAQKNPTAFYLCASNLRGTNEKLFFGSGTQLSVL.

This clonotype occurred many times. This chain uses TRBV5-1 with TRBJ1-2; D might be TRBD1 (5 bases). Germline CDR1 is SGHRS and CDR2 is YFSETQ. The CDR3 is 13 amino acids. The germline V and J ends were trimmed by 1 base and 3 bases, with 7 bases remaining between them. CDR3 coding DNA: TGCGCCAGCAGCTTGAAAGGGGACTATGGCTACACCTTC. Translated, it gives CASSLKGDYGYTF.

The rearrangement joins TRBV10-3 to TRBJ2-3, with TRBD2 matching over 15 bases. CDR3 length equals 21 residues. V was pared by 6 bases and J by 0 bases, with 16 bases of the junction left unmatched. The V gene's germline CDR1 is ENHRY and CDR2 SYGVKD. The CDR3 loop reads CAIRPSGTSGRQASSTDTQYF. DNA of the CDR3: TGTGCCATCAGACCTTCCGGGACTAGCGGGAGGCAAGCCTCTAGCACAGATACGCAGTATTTT.

The chain uses TRBV2 and TRBJ2-7; TRBD1 aligns across 10 bases. The J segment lost 6 bases and the V segment lost 9 bases, leaving 11 bases of the junction unmatched. The germline V gene has CDR1 SNHLY and CDR2 FYNNEI. The CDR3 has 14 amino acids. This CDR3 reads CASGGQGQGSEQYF. In DNA form, the CDR3 reads TGTGCCAGTGGGGGACAGGGGCAAGGGAGCGAGCAGTACTTC. The full variable domain, completed using reference TRBV2 and TRBJ2-7, is EPEVTQTPSHQVTQMGQEVILRCVPISNHLYFYWYRQILGQKVEFLVSFYNNEISEKSEIFDDQFSVERPDGSNFTLKIRSTKLEDSAMYFCASGGQGQGSEQYFGPGTRLTVT.

The chain couples TRBV29-1 to TRBJ2-5; 7 nucleotides line up with TRBD2. This CDR3 spans 16 amino acids. V lost 4 bases to trimming and J lost 4 bases; unmatched junction nucleotides: 15. Germline V CDR1 and CDR2: SQVTM, ANQGSEA. CDR3 sequence (DNA): TGCAGCGTTGGCCATGACCCGCCGGGGGGTCGAGAGACCCAGTACTTC. Amino acid sequence: CSVGHDPPGGRETQYF.

This clonotype was detected many times. V usage is TRBV27 and J usage is TRBJ1-2, with D hard to call. Trimming shortened V by 6 bases and J by 5 bases, and 13 bases separated the two germline ends. Germline V gene data show CDR1 as MNHEY and CDR2 as SMNVEV (reference sequence). The CDR3 covers 13 residues. The CDR3 nucleotides are TGTGCCAGCAGACTGGGCCCCCTATATGGCTACACCTTC. Residues: CASRLGPLYGYTF.

The V gene is TRBV9, the J gene TRBJ1-5, with 9 bases fitting TRBD1. Germline assignment: CDR1 SGDLS and CDR2 YYNGEE. V was pared by 4 bases and J by 11 bases, with 13 bases of the junction left unmatched. The CDR3 covers 15 residues. The CDR3 is CASSLWTGAGETQHF. DNA of the CDR3: TGTGCCAGCAGCTTGTGGACAGGGGCCGGGGAGACCCAGCATTTT.

The chain recombines TRBV25-1 with TRBJ1-1, with 9 bases matching TRBD1. The CDR3 has 14 residues. V lost 4 bases, J lost 3 bases, and 3 bases stayed unmatched. CDR1 is MGHDK, CDR2 SYGVNS, per germline. CDR3 sequence reads: CASSARQGDTEAFF. The CDR3, as DNA: TGTGCCAGCAGTGCTAGACAGGGGGACACTGAAGCTTTCTTT.

This clonotype was seen a single time. The genes are TRBV7-2 and TRBJ2-5; D is uncertain. TRBJ2-1 explains the end of the DNA better; the J call may be wrong. The CDR3 covers 12 residues. Germline V gene data show CDR1 as SGHTA and CDR2 as FQGNSA. The CDR3 region is CASSLKPQEQFF. For the CDR3, the DNA is TGTGCCAGCAGCTTAAAGCCCCAGGAGCAGTTCTTC.

Of note for this clonotype: A clone one base away is much larger, so this may be a read error. V and J are TRBV5-4 and TRBJ2-7; unclear D gene. CDR1 SGHNT and CDR2 YYREEE come from the germline V gene (reference sequence). The CDR3 consists of 16 residues. The CDR3 sequence is CAGSLAPDARTYEQYF. The CDR3 DNA is TGTGCCGGCAGCTTGGCCCCGGACGCGAGGACCTACGAGCAGTACTTC.

This clonotype was counted ten times or more. The CDR3: CASSYRGNQAYEQYF. The DNA for the CDR3 is TGTGCCAGCAGCTATAGGGGCAACCAAGCCTACGAGCAGTACTTC. The V and J genes are TRBV7-9 and TRBJ2-7; TRBD1 is a possible D gene (5 bases). Germline V CDR1 and CDR2: SEHNR, FQNEAQ (reference sequence). The V and J ends lost 4 bases and 2 bases respectively, with 15 bases between them. The CDR3 totals 15 residues.

The chain links TRBV20-1 to TRBJ2-2, with D tentatively TRBD1 (5 bases). V was cut by 3 bases and J by 8 bases, with 7 bases left in between. This CDR3 comprises 11 residues. Germline loops: CDR1 DFQATT, CDR2 SNEGSKA (reference sequence). CDR3 nucleotides: TGCAGTGCTAGCCGGACAGGGGAGCTGTTTTTT. This gives the protein CSASRTGELFF.

V is TRBV15 and J is TRBJ1-6, with unresolved D. The V gene's germline CDR1 is LNHNV and CDR2 YYDKDF (reference sequence). V gave up 0 bases and J gave up 9 bases, with 3 bases separating them. This CDR3 contains 12 residues. The CDR3 DNA reads TGTGCCACCAGCAGAGATAGTTCACCCCTCCACTTT. It yields the protein CATSRDSSPLHF. The full variable domain, rest sourced from reference TRBV15 and TRBJ1-6, is DAMVIQNPRYQVTQFGKPVTLSCSQTLNHNVMYWYQQKSSQAPKLLFHYYDKDFNNEADTPDNFQSRRPNTSFCFLDIRSPGLGDTAMYLCATSRDSSPLHFGNGTRLTVT.

This clonotype was counted only a few times. The rearrangement links TRBV20-1 to TRBJ2-2; 9 bases align to TRBD2. The junction had 5 bases not matched to a gene; V was cut back by 0 bases and J by 3 bases. CDR1 and CDR2 (germline): DFQATT, SNEGSKA (reference sequence). This CDR3 has 16 amino acids. In nucleotides, the CDR3 is TGCAGTGCTAGAGATCGCGCGGGAGGGTACACCGGGGAGCTGTTTTTT. Its translation: CSARDRAGGYTGELFF.

This clonotype has only one observation. The chain has TRBV25-1 and TRBJ1-3; possibly TRBD1 for D (5 bases). Germline V gives CDR1 MGHDK, CDR2 SYGVNS. V was shortened by 11 bases and J by 4 bases, with 9 bases between the two germline ends. The CDR3 covers 11 residues. The CDR3 DNA reads TGTGCCGCAGGGACCGGAAACACCATATATTTT. Translation gives CAAGTGNTIYF.

This chain links TRBV7-2 with TRBJ2-5; the match to TRBD2 covers 10 bases. The better agreement between TRBJ2-1 and the DNA end casts doubt on the J call. Germline CDR1 SGHTA, CDR2 FQGNSA. There are 15 residues in the CDR3. As DNA, the CDR3 is TGTGCCAGCGGGCCGGGGCTAGCGGGAGACTATGAGCAGTTCTTC. Protein sequence: CASGPGLAGDYEQFF.

This clonotype was seen ten or more times. V usage is TRBV7-9 and J usage is TRBJ1-5; D unresolved. V gave up 3 bases and J gave up 5 bases, with 8 bases separating them. The CDR3 loop spans 13 amino acids. The germline V gene encodes CDR1 SEHNR and CDR2 FQNEAQ (reference sequence). The DNA of the CDR3 is TGTGCCAGCAGCTTTGGGGTGGATCAGCCCCAGCATTTT. This translates into CASSFGVDQPQHF.

CDR3 nucleotides: TGTGCCAGCAGCCAGGAGAAATCCGGGGAGCTGTTTTTT. Translated, it gives CASSQEKSGELFF. The rearrangement links TRBV7-6 to TRBJ2-2; no clear D. The CDR3 contains 13 residues. Between the trimmed V and J ends, which lost 5 bases and 6 bases, there was a span of 10 bases. The germline V gene has CDR1 SGHVS and CDR2 FNYEAQ.

This chain joins TRBV6-4 and TRBJ1-5; a possible D gene is TRBD1 (5 bases). The germline CDR1 and CDR2 sequences are MRHNA and SNTAGT. CDR3 length: 15 amino acids. Trimming took 5 bases from V and 9 from J, leaving 20 bases between them. Written as DNA, the CDR3 is TGTGCCAGCAGTACGCACGGAGGGGACCTCGGGCCCCAGCATTTT. Translated, it gives CASSTHGGDLGPQHF.

The chain is built from TRBV7-2 and TRBJ2-7; 7 nucleotides line up with TRBD2. The DNA end lines up better with TRBJ2-1; the J call may be wrong. This CDR3 has 13 residues. Germline lookup yields CDR1 SGHTA and CDR2 FQGNSA. The CDR3 DNA reads TGTGCCAGCAGCTTACTAGCGGTCAATGAGCAGTTCTTC. This encodes CASSLLAVNEQFF.

CDR3 protein: CASSREANEKLFF. Written as DNA, the CDR3 is TGTGCCAGCAGCAGGGAAGCCAATGAAAAACTGTTTTTT. The chain is built from TRBV6-6 and TRBJ1-4; D may be TRBD1 (5 bases). Trimming left V 6 bases short and J 5 bases short, with 10 bases between. The CDR3 has 13 residues. The germline CDR1 and CDR2 sequences are MNHNY and SVGAGI (reference sequence).

The rearrangement links TRBV29-1 to TRBJ1-2, with a possible D match to TRBD1 (6 bases). The V and J ends lost 4 bases and 13 bases respectively, with 22 bases between them. The CDR3 length is 13 residues. Germline loops: CDR1 SQVTM, CDR2 ANQGSEA. The CDR3 DNA reads as TGCAGCGTTGTTACAGGGACCAACCCCCTCGTCACCTTC. Translating gives CSVVTGTNPLVTF.

The genes are TRBV29-1 and TRBJ2-5; 9 nucleotides line up with TRBD2. V lost 5 bases, J lost 5 bases, and 21 bases stayed unmatched. The CDR3 length is 18 residues. CDR1 SQVTM and CDR2 ANQGSEA come from the germline V gene. CDR3 protein: CSVSVDVGAGGPGETQYF. The CDR3 DNA sequence: TGCAGCGTTTCCGTCGACGTGGGAGCGGGGGGCCCTGGGGAGACCCAGTACTTC.

The chain has TRBV29-1 and TRBJ2-7; TRBD1 agrees at 7 bases. The CDR3 sequence is 13 residues long. The trim removed 3 bases at V and 6 bases at J, leaving 8 bases unmatched. Germline loops: CDR1 SQVTM, CDR2 ANQGSEA. The CDR3 loop is CSVEKGTVTEQYF. As DNA, the CDR3 is TGCAGCGTTGAGAAGGGGACAGTGACCGAGCAGTACTTC.

This clonotype came up many times. The rearrangement links TRBV12-3 or TRBV12-4 to TRBJ2-5; either TRBD1 or TRBD2 may supply D (5 bases each). Trimming took 3 bases from V and 5 from J, leaving 13 bases between them. This CDR3 has 14 amino acids. This CDR3 is CASSFGDRGETQYF. In DNA, the CDR3 is TGTGCCAGCAGTTTTGGGGACCGAGGGGAGACCCAGTACTTC.

The table lists this clonotype with many counts. The chain couples TRBV2 to TRBJ1-2, with a tentative D call TRBD1 (5 bases). Germline values: CDR1 SNHLY, CDR2 FYNNEI. The CDR3 has 13 residues. Trimming removed 7 bases at V and 4 bases at J, with 13 bases between. CDR3 sequence: CASKAGYVYGYTF. Here the CDR3 DNA reads TGTGCCAGCAAAGCAGGGTATGTCTATGGCTACACCTTC.